The rows below give T cell receptor beta chains drawn from one sample of a study of radiotherapy plus CTLA-4 blockade in lung cancer. Using immunoSEQ multiplex PCR, the repertoire was profiled, and TCRdb retains in-frame clones only, with some absent. Found here are about 91,000 clones, 60% to 80% of them singletons; the top ten hold roughly an eighth. The sequences come from peripheral blood, collected from a patient treated with radiotherapy plus ipilimumab. Source of these receptors: a human donor with non-small cell lung cancer that progressed on radiotherapy plus ipilimumab. The CDR3 runs from the conserved cysteine through the conserved F or W.

J | V | length | CDR3
TRBJ1-2 | TRBV7-8 | 16 | CASSLEGHIFGVGYTF
TRBJ1-4 | TRBV4-2 | 16 | CASSQEAGTAYEKLFF
TRBJ2-1 | TRBV28 | 14 | CASSLPSSYNEQFF
TRBJ2-3 | TRBV6-1 | 14 | CASSGTSGWDTQYF
TRBJ1-1 | TRBV7-9 | 12 | CASSLGYTEAFF
TRBJ1-5 | TRBV10-2 | 15 | CASMGGSIGNQPQHF
TRBJ2-2 | TRBV19 | 15 | CASSPKGQSTGELFF
TRBJ2-7 | TRBV29-1 | 13 | CSVDRTDSYEQYF
TRBJ2-6 | TRBV18 | 15 | CASSPLVSGANVLTF
TRBJ2-2 | TRBV5-8 | 14 | CASRGRLPSGELFF
TRBJ2-7 | TRBV7-3 | 14 | CASSHGQGPYEQYF
TRBJ2-7 | TRBV19 | 14 | CASSPDRGVYEQYF
TRBJ2-7 | TRBV28 | 14 | CASRRRGIYYEQYF
TRBJ1-5 | TRBV28 | 15 | CASSFEGNSNQPQHF
TRBJ2-1 | TRBV5-1 | 16 | CASSPRTSGGVNEQFF
TRBJ1-1 | TRBV10-1 | 14 | CASSEGPENTEAFF
TRBJ2-4 | TRBV4-1 | 12 | CASSPSEDIQYF
TRBJ2-7 | TRBV28 | 11 | CASSFQYEQYF
TRBJ1-1 | TRBV7-3 | 14 | CASSWGSGTGEAFF
TRBJ1-4 | TRBV5-8 | 15 | CASSLGTGGNEKLFF
TRBJ1-1 | TRBV6-5 | 14 | CASSFSRGETEAFF
TRBJ1-2 | TRBV10-3 | 16 | CAISESIWGRNYGYTF
TRBJ1-1 | TRBV5-8 | 16 | CASSPLGGDIGTEAFF
TRBJ1-1 | TRBV28 | 15 | CASSLPGTGGTEAFF